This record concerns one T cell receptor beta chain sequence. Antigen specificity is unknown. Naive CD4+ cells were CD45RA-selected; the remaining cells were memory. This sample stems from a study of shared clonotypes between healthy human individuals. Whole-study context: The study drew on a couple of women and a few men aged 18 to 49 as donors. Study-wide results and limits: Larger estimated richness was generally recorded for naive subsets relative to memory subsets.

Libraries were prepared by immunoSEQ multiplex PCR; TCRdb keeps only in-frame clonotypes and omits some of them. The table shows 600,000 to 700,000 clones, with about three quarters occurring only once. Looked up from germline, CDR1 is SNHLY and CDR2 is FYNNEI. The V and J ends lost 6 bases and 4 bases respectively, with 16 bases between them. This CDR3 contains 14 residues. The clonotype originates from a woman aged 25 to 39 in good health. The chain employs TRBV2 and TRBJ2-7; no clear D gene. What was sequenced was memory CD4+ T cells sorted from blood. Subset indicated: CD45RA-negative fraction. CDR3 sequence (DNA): TGTGCCAGCAGAGGATCGGCCGATCAATACGAGCAGTACTTC. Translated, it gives CASRGSADQYEQYF.